This T cell receptor (beta chain) was identified during a study of blood T cell repertoires in COVID-19. The CDR3 spans 14 residues. The V gene's germline CDR1 is LNHDA and CDR2 SQIVND (reference sequence). Trimming removed 5 bases from V and 3 bases from J, with 13 bases in between. Sequenced by immunoSEQ multiplex PCR; TCRdb stores in-frame clones only, minus some. The table has about 120,000 clones, over 75% seen once; the top ten hold about 2.3%. The receptor comes from a man aged 50-59 years with acute or convalescent COVID-19. The chain carries TRBV19 and TRBJ1-1; D is uncertain. Sequencing was performed on peripheral blood. This chain's CDR3 is CASSRGILDTEAFF. CDR3 in DNA: TGTGCCAGTAGTCGCGGGATCCTGGACACTGAAGCTTTCTTT.